This T cell receptor (beta chain) is drawn from a study of identical twins. Study results and caveats: Monozygotic twin pairs showed more out-of-frame TCR alpha sharing than models estimated.

The CDR3 sequence is 14 residues long. V lost 4 bases, J lost 0 bases, and 5 bases stayed unmatched. Germline loops: CDR1 DFQATT, CDR2 SNEGSKA (reference sequence). This clonotype is a singleton in its sample. The antigen is unknown. A single record per CDR3 protein comes from TCRdb applying MiXCR to the 5' RACE reads. The data contain around 1.7 million distinct CDR3 sequences, about 32% of them singletons. The TCR was taken from a newborn girl in good health. The chain employs TRBV20-1 and TRBJ1-2, with TRBD1 identical over 7 bases. The sample taken for sequencing was cord blood. The CDR3, as DNA: TGCAGTGCTATCCGGACAGGCACTAACTATGGCTACACCTTC. This translates into CSAIRTGTNYGYTF.